These 15 T cell receptor beta chains were sequenced from one sample in a study of T cells in localized non-small cell lung cancer. TCRdb's copy holds only in-frame clones and misses some; the assay was immunoSEQ multiplex PCR. This table has tens of thousands of clones, 87% appearing once. The source was peripheral blood, collected before any cancer treatment. All receptors come from a man aged 35 to 70 with stage I squamous cell lung carcinoma.

The genes are TRBV5-1 and TRBJ2-5; 7 bases fit TRBD1. Germline V CDR1 and CDR2: SGHRS, YFSETQ. The CDR3 totals 15 residues. Losses at the gene ends were 3 bases for V and 1 base for J; bases not matched to a gene: 6. The CDR3 nucleotides are TGCGCCAGCAGCTCCCAACAGGGGATCCAAGAGACCCAGTACTTC. Its translation: CASSSQQGIQETQYF.

The gene calls are TRBV18 and TRBJ1-4, with D uncertain. There are 16 residues in the CDR3. Germline CDR1 reads KGHSH; CDR2 reads LQKENI. Trimming took off 3 bases at V and 3 bases at J, with 14 bases between the two ends. The CDR3 region is CASSPRRAQANEKLFF. DNA for the CDR3: TGTGCCAGCTCACCTAGGAGGGCGCAGGCTAATGAAAAACTGTTTTTT.

The rearrangement links TRBV7-8 to TRBJ2-5, with 7 bases aligning to TRBD1. Germline assignment: CDR1 SGHVS and CDR2 FQNEAQ. With V trimmed by 4 bases and J by 4 bases, 3 bases remained unmatched. The CDR3 runs to 13 residues. The CDR3 region is CASSSYRGETQYF. Written as DNA, the CDR3 is TGTGCCAGCAGCTCATACAGGGGAGAGACCCAGTACTTC.

The V and J genes are TRBV5-1 and TRBJ1-3; unclear D gene. The CDR3 runs 14 residues. V was shortened by 4 bases and J by 0 bases, with 8 bases between the two germline ends. Germline loops: CDR1 SGHRS, CDR2 YFSETQ. As DNA, the CDR3 is TGCGCCAGCAGCGACCCGAGCTCTGGAAACACCATATATTTT. Its translation: CASSDPSSGNTIYF.

The chain recombines TRBV7-2 with TRBJ2-2; D remains unclear. Germline values: CDR1 SGHTA, CDR2 FQGNSA. V was shortened by 2 bases and J by 2 bases, with 12 bases between the two germline ends. This CDR3 has 16 residues. The CDR3 reads CASSLMAGINTGELFF. The CDR3 nucleotides are TGTGCCAGCAGCTTAATGGCAGGAATAAACACCGGGGAGCTGTTTTTT.

This chain uses TRBV19 with TRBJ2-3; D may be TRBD2 (6 bases). CDR1 and CDR2 from the germline V gene are LNHDA and SQIVND (reference sequence). The CDR3 has 16 residues. The ends were cut back, 10 bases at V and 2 bases at J, with 22 bases in the middle. CDR3 amino acids: CATEGNRRGYTDTQYF. In nucleotides, the CDR3 is TGTGCCACCGAGGGGAATCGGCGGGGTTACACAGATACGCAGTATTTT.

This clone came up a few times. V is TRBV4-3 and J is TRBJ1-5; D ambiguous. The V end was cut by 0 bases, the J end by 1 base, with 1 base between. The CDR3 covers 13 residues. CDR1 LGHNA and CDR2 YSLEER come from the germline V gene. CDR3 in amino acids: CASSQDSNQPQHF. The CDR3 nucleotides read TGCGCCAGCAGCCAAGACAGCAATCAGCCCCAGCATTTT.

The chain employs TRBV5-4 and TRBJ2-1; D may be TRBD1 or TRBD2 (5 bases each). Germline V gene data show CDR1 as SGHNT and CDR2 as YYREEE (reference sequence). The CDR3 runs to 13 residues. The V end lost 1 base, the J end lost 8 bases, and 10 bases lay between the germline ends. CDR3 DNA sequence: TGTGCCAGCAGCTTGCGGGGCAACGATGAGCAGTTCTTC. Translating it yields CASSLRGNDEQFF.

The chain links TRBV7-8 to TRBJ1-2, with 10 bases that match TRBD1. Per the germline V gene, CDR1 is SGHVS and CDR2 is FQNEAQ. This CDR3 is built from 15 residues. After removal of 1 base from V and 2 bases from J, the junction contained 1 base not matched to a gene. Here the CDR3 reads CASSLGGQGNYGYTF. The DNA for the CDR3 is TGTGCCAGCAGCTTAGGGGGACAGGGGAACTATGGCTACACCTTC.

The V gene is TRBV19, the J gene TRBJ2-5; D may be TRBD2 (5 bases). The V gene lost 4 bases and the J gene lost 6 bases, with 9 bases spanning the gap. Germline CDR1 and CDR2: LNHDA and SQIVND (reference sequence). CDR3 size: 12 residues. CDR3 loop: CASSNREQTQYF. In nucleotides, the CDR3 is TGTGCCAGTAGTAATAGGGAGCAGACCCAGTACTTC.

Only a few counts were recorded for this clone. This chain connects TRBV13 to TRBJ2-3; the match to TRBD2 covers 7 bases. V trimming: 3 bases; J trimming: 2 bases; junction bases outside the gene matches: 11. The CDR3 covers 17 residues. Germline lookup yields CDR1 PRHDT and CDR2 FYEKMQ (reference sequence). The CDR3, as DNA: TGTGCCAGCAGCTTGGGCGCTAGCGGTCAAAACACAGATACGCAGTATTTT. This encodes CASSLGASGQNTDTQYF.

This chain links TRBV10-2 with TRBJ1-2, with D maybe TRBD1 (5 bases). This CDR3 has 13 amino acids. Germline values: CDR1 WSHSY, CDR2 SAAADI. Trimming cost V 2 bases and J 1 base, with 5 bases left between them. CDR3 DNA: TGCGCCAGCAGTGAGGGGGGTAACTATGGCTACACCTTC. Protein sequence: CASSEGGNYGYTF.

This chain joins TRBV10-3 and TRBJ1-1; tentative D call: TRBD1 (5 bases). The germline V gene encodes CDR1 ENHRY and CDR2 SYGVKD. V was clipped by 7 bases and J by 4 bases, with 7 bases between them. The CDR3 is 11 residues long. CDR3 in DNA: TGTGCCATCAAGGGGAGCACTGAAGCTTTCTTT. Amino acids: CAIKGSTEAFF.

V gene TRBV2 combines with J gene TRBJ2-2; tentative D call: TRBD1 (6 bases). The germline V gene has CDR1 SNHLY and CDR2 FYNNEI. The CDR3 has 13 amino acids. Trimming took off 5 bases at V and 9 bases at J, with 13 bases between the two ends. The CDR3 reads CASSSQGSRELFF. The DNA for the CDR3 is TGTGCCAGCAGTTCTCAGGGGAGCAGGGAGCTGTTTTTT.

The rearrangement links TRBV7-9 to TRBJ2-7; a possible D gene is TRBD1 (5 bases). There are 15 residues in the CDR3. V was shortened by 2 bases and J by 3 bases, with 14 bases between the two germline ends. Germline V CDR1 and CDR2: SEHNR, FQNEAQ (reference sequence). The CDR3 sequence: CASSLMEGASYEQYF. The CDR3 coding sequence is TGTGCCAGCAGCTTAATGGAAGGGGCCAGCTACGAGCAGTACTTC.